What follows are 23 T cell receptor beta chains derived from one specimen sequenced in a study of T cell responses to AZD1222 COVID-19 vaccine. Libraries were prepared by immunoSEQ multiplex PCR; TCRdb keeps only in-frame clonotypes and omits some of them. Of 120,000 to 150,000 clones listed, about 92% are singletons. Sequenced here: peripheral blood, sampled on day 0 of AZD1222 vaccination. These receptor sequences come from an adult in good health.

The CDR3 DNA reads as TGTGCCAGCAGTTACGTGAGGGATCATGAAAAACTGTTTTTT. It yields the protein CASSYVRDHEKLFF. The V and J genes are TRBV6-2 or TRBV6-3 and TRBJ1-4; D unresolved. The CDR3 spans 14 residues. Trimming left V 2 bases short and J 6 bases short, with 10 bases between. The germline gives CDR1 MNHEY, CDR2 SVGEGT.

The chain is built from TRBV6-5 and TRBJ1-4; no clear D. The CDR3 is 13 amino acids. CDR1 and CDR2 from the germline V gene are MNHEY and SVGAGI. V lost 6 bases and J 5 bases, leaving 10 bases between the germline ends. The CDR3 DNA sequence: TGTGCCAGCAGCGTCGAGCGGAATGAAAAACTGTTTTTT. Protein: CASSVERNEKLFF.

The chain is built from TRBV30 and TRBJ1-2, with D unresolved. Germline values: CDR1 GTSNPN, CDR2 SVGIG (reference sequence). This CDR3 is built from 13 residues. V shed 5 bases and J shed 8 bases, with 18 bases lying between them. The CDR3 DNA reads as TGTGCCTGGGGGATGCGGACGGCCCTCGGCTACACCTTC. Translated: CAWGMRTALGYTF.

This clone was detected only once. This rearrangement joins TRBV9 to TRBJ2-2; TRBD2 matches at 12 bases. Germline V gives CDR1 SGDLS, CDR2 YYNGEE. V gave up 2 bases and J gave up 7 bases; unmatched junction bases: 6. This CDR3 has 16 residues. The CDR3 sequence is CASSVATSGRFGELFF. In nucleotides, the CDR3 is TGTGCCAGCAGCGTTGCTACTAGCGGGAGGTTCGGGGAGCTGTTTTTT.

V usage is TRBV27 and J usage is TRBJ1-1, with TRBD1 as a possible D gene (5 bases). CDR3 size: 14 residues. Germline CDR1 reads MNHEY; CDR2 reads SMNVEV (reference sequence). Trimming took 1 base from V and 6 from J, leaving 12 bases between them. The CDR3 nucleotides read TGTGCCAGCAGTTTATGGTCGGGGGATCCTGAAGCTTTCTTT. This codes for CASSLWSGDPEAFF.

The chain is built from TRBV5-1 and TRBJ2-7; D not resolved. Germline-derived CDR1 and CDR2 are SGHRS and YFSETQ. The CDR3 is 15 amino acids. V was clipped by 0 bases and J by 3 bases, with 13 bases between them. Here the CDR3 DNA reads TGCGCCAGCAGCTTGGCCTCTGGCGGAGTCTACGAGCAGTACTTC. Its protein is CASSLASGGVYEQYF. The full variable domain, its missing parts supplied by reference TRBV5-1 and TRBJ2-7, is KAGVTQTPRYLIKTRGQQVTLSCSPISGHRSVSWYQQTPGQGLQFLFEYFSETQRNKGNFPGRFSGRQFSNSRSEMNVSTLELGDSALYLCASSLASGGVYEQYFGPGTRLTVT.

This clone appeared once. The V and J genes are TRBV6-5 and TRBJ1-3; tentatively, D is TRBD1 (5 bases). The CDR3 totals 16 residues. Trimming shortened V by 2 bases and J by 1 base, and 12 bases separated the two germline ends. CDR1 and CDR2 (germline): MNHEY, SVGAGI. CDR3 residues: CASSYTIGGSGNTIYF. The CDR3 DNA reads as TGTGCCAGCAGTTACACGATTGGGGGTTCTGGAAACACCATATATTTT.

The chain has TRBV6-5 and TRBJ1-1; D unresolved. CDR1 and CDR2 (germline): MNHEY, SVGAGI. There are 14 residues in the CDR3. V lost 5 bases and J 2 bases, leaving 12 bases between the germline ends. This CDR3 is CASSHGRRNTEAFF. The CDR3 DNA reads as TGTGCCAGCAGTCATGGGAGGCGAAACACTGAAGCTTTCTTT.

The chain carries TRBV3-1 (or the pseudogene TRBV3-2) and TRBJ1-5; D gene uncertain. V lost 1 base to trimming and J lost 9 bases, with 19 bases between them. The length of the CDR3 is 16 residues. From germline, CDR1 is LGHDT and CDR2 YNNKEL (reference sequence). The DNA of the CDR3 is TGTGCCAGCAGCCAAGGTCTGGACGCGGGGTTTGGGCCCCAGCATTTT. Its protein product is CASSQGLDAGFGPQHF.

This sequence joins TRBV19 and TRBJ1-5; D may be TRBD1 (6 bases). The CDR3 is 16 amino acids. Germline-derived CDR1 and CDR2 are LNHDA and SQIVND (reference sequence). V was clipped by 5 bases and J by 0 bases, with 14 bases between them. CDR3 in amino acids: CASSLRTAYSNQPQHF. The DNA of the CDR3 is TGTGCCAGTAGTTTAAGGACAGCTTATAGCAATCAGCCCCAGCATTTT.

This chain connects TRBV15 to TRBJ2-3; 7 nucleotides line up with TRBD2. This CDR3 has 15 residues. Germline V lookup: CDR1 LNHNV, CDR2 YYDKDF (reference sequence). The V segment lost 2 bases and the J segment 2 bases; nucleotides outside the gene matches: 4. The CDR3 reads CATSRLAADTDTQYF. The CDR3 DNA follows: TGTGCCACCAGCAGACTAGCGGCAGACACAGATACGCAGTATTTT. The complete variable domain, with remaining parts taken from reference TRBV15 and TRBJ2-3, reads DAMVIQNPRYQVTQFGKPVTLSCSQTLNHNVMYWYQQKSSQAPKLLFHYYDKDFNNEADTPDNFQSRRPNTSFCFLDIRSPGLGDTAMYLCATSRLAADTDTQYFGPGTRLTVL.

The J gene is TRBJ2-1, the V gene TRBV9; D remains unclear. V lost 3 bases and J 12 bases, leaving 19 bases between the germline ends. Germline assignment: CDR1 SGDLS and CDR2 YYNGEE. The CDR3 contains 14 residues. The chain's CDR3 is CASSATDRNDGQFF. CDR3 coding DNA: TGTGCCAGCAGCGCCACAGACCGAAATGATGGGCAGTTCTTC.

The chain joins TRBV30 to TRBJ1-3; D gene uncertain. Trimming removed 1 base at V and 4 bases at J, with 14 bases between. Germline V lookup: CDR1 GTSNPN, CDR2 SVGIG (reference sequence). CDR3 length: 15 residues. This chain's CDR3 is CAWSGGRRVGNTIYF. CDR3 bases: TGTGCCTGGAGTGGCGGACGGAGAGTCGGAAACACCATATATTTT.

The rearrangement joins TRBV11-3 to TRBJ2-3, with D unresolved. Trimming removed 6 bases from V and 1 base from J, with 8 bases in between. The CDR3 length is 13 residues. Germline V lookup: CDR1 SGHNT, CDR2 YENEEA. The CDR3, as DNA: TGTGCCAGCAGTACCCTCGGCACAGATACGCAGTATTTT. Amino acid sequence: CASSTLGTDTQYF.

This chain uses TRBV27 with TRBJ2-1; maybe TRBD2 (6 bases). CDR1 is MNHEY and CDR2 is SMNVEV in the germline V gene (reference sequence). The V end lost 4 bases, the J end lost 5 bases, and 12 bases lay between the germline ends. The CDR3 runs to 14 residues. CDR3: CASSWTGAHNEQFF. The CDR3 DNA reads as TGTGCCAGCAGTTGGACGGGAGCCCACAATGAGCAGTTCTTC.

The chain is built from TRBV9 and TRBJ2-1, with a possible D match to TRBD2 (5 bases). This CDR3 comprises 15 residues. Germline lookup yields CDR1 SGDLS and CDR2 YYNGEE. The ends were cut back, 7 bases at V and 1 base at J, with 15 bases in the middle. This CDR3 is CASRGVGTSYNEQFF. The DNA for the CDR3 is TGTGCCAGCCGGGGAGTGGGAACGTCCTACAATGAGCAGTTCTTC.

This clone occurred once. DNA for the CDR3: TGTGCCTGGAGGATGGACCTGCAGGGATCACCCCTCCACTTT. This codes for CAWRMDLQGSPLHF. The chain combines TRBV30 with TRBJ1-6; D might be TRBD1 (5 bases). Germline assignment: CDR1 GTSNPN and CDR2 SVGIG (reference sequence). V was trimmed by 3 bases and J by 10 bases, leaving 16 bases between them. This CDR3 has 14 amino acids.

The chain combines TRBV19 with TRBJ2-1; 11 nucleotides line up with TRBD2. This CDR3 is 15 amino acids long. In germline, CDR1 is LNHDA, CDR2 SQIVND (reference sequence). J gave up 6 bases and V 4 bases, and 5 bases lay outside the gene matches. CDR3 in amino acids: CASSTTGTSGNEQFF. In DNA form, the CDR3 reads TGTGCCAGTAGTACCACCGGGACTAGCGGCAATGAGCAGTTCTTC.

The V gene is TRBV5-5, the J gene TRBJ1-1; D not resolved. Trimming took 4 bases from V and 3 from J, leaving 13 bases between them. The CDR3 is 14 amino acids. Germline lookup yields CDR1 SGHKS and CDR2 YYEKEE (reference sequence). The CDR3 region is CASSNGGVDTEAFF. CDR3 nucleotides: TGTGCCAGCAGCAACGGTGGGGTAGACACTGAAGCTTTCTTT.

V usage is TRBV4-2 and J usage is TRBJ1-5; 11 bases agree with TRBD1. CDR3 length: 15 residues. J gave up 6 bases and V 4 bases, and 5 bases lay outside the gene matches. Germline V gives CDR1 LGHNA, CDR2 YNFKEQ. The CDR3 DNA reads as TGTGCCAGCAGCCTCGCCGGGACAGGGGGTCAGCCCCAGCATTTT. Its protein product is CASSLAGTGGQPQHF.

The V call is TRBV5-1, the J call TRBJ1-3, with 7 positions matching TRBD1. This CDR3 comprises 14 residues. V shed 1 base and J 4 bases; nucleotides not matched to a gene: 2. Germline-derived CDR1 and CDR2 are SGHRS and YFSETQ. The CDR3 DNA reads as TGCGCCAGCAGCTTGAGGGGGCAGGGAAACACCATATATTTT. This sequence encodes CASSLRGQGNTIYF.

The chain is built from TRBV3-1 (or the pseudogene TRBV3-2) and TRBJ2-1; weak D call: TRBD2 (5 bases). CDR1 is LGHDT and CDR2 is YNNKEL in the germline V gene (reference sequence). Trimming left V 3 bases short and J 0 bases short, with 12 bases between. The CDR3 is 16 amino acids. The CDR3 DNA is TGTGCCAGCAGCCAGTTAGCGTACAGCTCCTACAATGAGCAGTTCTTC. Translated: CASSQLAYSSYNEQFF.

The chain combines TRBV18 with TRBJ1-4; the match to TRBD1 covers 7 bases. With V trimmed by 6 bases and J by 4 bases, 5 bases remained unmatched. This CDR3 spans 14 amino acids. Germline CDR1 is KGHSH and CDR2 is LQKENI. DNA of the CDR3: TGTGCCAGCTCTACGGGACAGATTAATGAAAAACTGTTTTTT. Its protein product is CASSTGQINEKLFF.